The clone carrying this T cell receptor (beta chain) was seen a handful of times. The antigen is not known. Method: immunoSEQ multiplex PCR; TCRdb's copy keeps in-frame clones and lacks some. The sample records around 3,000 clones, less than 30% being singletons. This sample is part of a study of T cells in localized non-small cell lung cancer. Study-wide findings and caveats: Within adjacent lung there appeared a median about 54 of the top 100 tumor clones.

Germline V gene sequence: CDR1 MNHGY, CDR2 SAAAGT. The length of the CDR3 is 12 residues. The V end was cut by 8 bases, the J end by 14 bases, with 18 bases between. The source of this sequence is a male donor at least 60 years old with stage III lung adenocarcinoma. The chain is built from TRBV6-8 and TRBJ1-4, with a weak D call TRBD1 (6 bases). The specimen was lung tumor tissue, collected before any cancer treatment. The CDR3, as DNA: TGTGCCAGCTACGGGGGGGCTTTTCGGCTGTTTTTT. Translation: CASYGGAFRLFF.